Each of the 25 T cell receptor beta chains below was sequenced from the same sample in a study of T cell responses to AZD1222 COVID-19 vaccine. Libraries were prepared by immunoSEQ multiplex PCR; TCRdb keeps only in-frame clonotypes and omits some of them. The sample includes roughly 120,000 clones, around nine tenths of them seen just once. Source: peripheral blood, taken 28 days after the second AZD1222 dose. The origin of the receptors is an adult who received the AZD1222 COVID-19 vaccine.

This clone was picked up one time. V gene TRBV6-5 combines with J gene TRBJ1-1; 9 bases are a match to TRBD1. The V gene end was trimmed by 7 bases and the J gene end by 4 bases; junction bases not matched to a gene: 7. Germline CDR1 and CDR2: MNHEY and SVGAGI. The CDR3 spans 14 residues. The DNA for the CDR3 is TGTGCCAGCACCTTTACAGGGGGCTTCACTGAAGCTTTCTTT. This encodes CASTFTGGFTEAFF.

This clone appeared once. The chain joins TRBV29-1 to TRBJ1-3; D is uncertain. V lost 3 bases to trimming and J lost 4 bases, with 10 bases between them. This CDR3 has 13 residues. Looked up from germline, CDR1 is SQVTM and CDR2 is ANQGSEA. DNA for the CDR3: TGCAGCGTTGAGGTCGTCCTCGGAAACACCATATATTTT. Its translation: CSVEVVLGNTIYF.

Worth noting for this clone: This CDR3 is also generated by other DNA sequences in the sample. The V call is TRBV5-1, the J call TRBJ1-3; 9 nucleotides align to TRBD1. The CDR3 covers 15 residues. V gave up 2 bases and J gave up 3 bases; unmatched junction bases: 3. Per the germline V gene, CDR1 is SGHRS and CDR2 is YFSETQ. Written as DNA, the CDR3 is TGCGCCAGCAGCTTACAGGGGGCTGGTGGAAACACCATATATTTT. Protein sequence: CASSLQGAGGNTIYF.

V is TRBV18 and J is TRBJ2-1; D remains ambiguous. CDR1 KGHSH and CDR2 LQKENI come from the germline V gene. V was cut by 0 bases and J by 7 bases, with 16 bases left in between. The CDR3 extends over 16 amino acids. CDR3 sequence: CASSPPWQELGNEQFF. CDR3 sequence (DNA): TGTGCCAGCTCACCACCGTGGCAGGAACTCGGGAATGAGCAGTTCTTC. The whole variable domain, filled in from reference TRBV18 and TRBJ2-1, reads NAGVMQNPRHLVRRRGQEARLRCSPMKGHSHVYWYRQLPEEGLKFMVYLQKENIIDESGMPKERFSAEFPKEGPSILRIQQVVRGDSAAYFCASSPPWQELGNEQFFGPGTRLTVL.

The V gene is TRBV5-4, the J gene TRBJ2-2; D gene ambiguous. Trimming stripped 4 bases from V and 2 bases from J, with 6 bases between. CDR3 length: 13 residues. Germline V CDR1 and CDR2: SGHNT, YYREEE (reference sequence). CDR3 DNA: TGTGCCAGCAGCCGGGTCAACACCGGGGAGCTGTTTTTT. This sequence encodes CASSRVNTGELFF.

V is TRBV10-3 and J is TRBJ1-5; 9 nucleotides match TRBD1. V shed 10 bases and J 3 bases; nucleotides not matched to a gene: 10. The germline V gene has CDR1 ENHRY and CDR2 SYGVKD. The CDR3 is 15 residues long. The CDR3 DNA reads TGTGCCACCTCGAGAGGGACAGGGTACAATCAGCCCCAGCATTTT. Encoded protein: CATSRGTGYNQPQHF.

The chain joins TRBV6-7 to TRBJ2-1; 7 bases are shared with TRBD1. TRBV6-7 is an open reading frame, and its role is uncertain. The V segment lost 5 bases and the J segment 2 bases; nucleotides outside the gene matches: 6. The CDR3 covers 15 residues. The CDR3 spells CASSARDSPYNEQFF. Here the CDR3 DNA reads TGTGCCAGCAGTGCCCGGGACAGTCCCTACAATGAGCAGTTCTTC.

This chain links TRBV11-3 with TRBJ2-3; 13 bases map to TRBD2. Germline CDR1 is SGHNT and CDR2 is YENEEA. Trimming took 5 bases from V and 4 from J; bases not matched to a gene: 6. The CDR3 loop spans 16 amino acids. The DNA of the CDR3 is TGTGCCAGCAGCCCGCGGACTAGCGGGGGCCCAGATACGCAGTATTTT. Its translation is CASSPRTSGGPDTQYF.

The chain employs TRBV6-1 and TRBJ1-6; tentative D call: TRBD1 (5 bases). The CDR3 loop spans 13 amino acids. Germline CDR1 and CDR2: MNHNS and SASEGT. V was pared by 1 base and J by 10 bases, with 8 bases between. This chain's CDR3 is CASSEVRDSPLHF. DNA of the CDR3: TGTGCCAGCAGTGAAGTCCGGGACTCACCCCTCCACTTT.

The V gene is TRBV2, the J gene TRBJ2-6; TRBD1 agrees at 7 bases. This CDR3 is 16 amino acids long. Germline CDR1 is SNHLY and CDR2 is FYNNEI. J was trimmed by 2 bases and V by 5 bases; bases with no gene match: 6. The CDR3 loop is CASSRLQGTGANVLTF. CDR3 DNA: TGTGCCAGCAGTCGACTACAGGGGACTGGGGCCAACGTCCTGACTTTC.

The V gene is TRBV5-4, the J gene TRBJ2-2, with D perhaps TRBD1 (5 bases). The length of the CDR3 is 14 residues. Germline CDR1 reads SGHNT; CDR2 reads YYREEE (reference sequence). CDR3 bases: TGTGCTCTCTCCAGGGAAAGCAACACCGGGGAGCTGTTTTTT. This translates into CALSRESNTGELFF.

The V call is TRBV30, the J call TRBJ1-1; possibly TRBD1 for D (6 bases). This CDR3 region has 12 residues. Germline V gives CDR1 GTSNPN, CDR2 SVGIG (reference sequence). V was pared by 3 bases and J by 5 bases, with 10 bases between. The CDR3 reads CAWSQGHTEAFF. In DNA form, the CDR3 reads TGTGCCTGGAGCCAGGGGCATACTGAAGCTTTCTTT.

The chain has TRBV7-2 and TRBJ1-2; perhaps TRBD1 as D (5 bases). The CDR3 extends over 14 amino acids. With 1 base removed from V and 8 bases from J, the gap between germline ends came to 14 bases. CDR1 and CDR2 (germline): SGHTA, FQGNSA. For the CDR3, the DNA is TGTGCCAGCAGCTTAGGATTAGGGGTTAGCGGCTACACCTTC. Translating it yields CASSLGLGVSGYTF. Looking up the rest from reference TRBV7-2 and TRBJ1-2 gives the full variable domain: GAGVSQSPSNKVTEKGKDVELRCDPISGHTALYWYRQSLGQGLEFLIYFQGNSAPDKSGLPSDRFSAERTGGSVSTLTIQRTQQEDSAVYLCASSLGLGVSGYTFGSGTRLTVV.

The CDR3 sequence is CASSPPRTGSGYNEQFF. For the CDR3, the DNA is TGTGCCAGCAGCCCACCAAGGACAGGTTCGGGGTACAATGAGCAGTTCTTC. The gene calls are TRBV5-4 and TRBJ2-1, with 7 bases identical to TRBD1. This CDR3 comprises 17 residues. After removal of 4 bases from V and 4 bases from J, the junction contained 14 bases not matched to a gene. CDR1 SGHNT and CDR2 YYREEE come from the germline V gene (reference sequence). Supplemented by reference TRBV5-4 and TRBJ2-1, the full variable domain reads ETGVTQSPTHLIKTRGQQVTLRCSSQSGHNTVSWYQQALGQGPQFIFQYYREEENGRGNFPPRFSGLQFPNYSSELNVNALELDDSALYLCASSPPRTGSGYNEQFFGPGTRLTVL.

This clone was observed a handful of times. J is TRBJ1-1 and V is TRBV9; 9 bases agree with TRBD1. CDR1 and CDR2 (germline): SGDLS, YYNGEE. V lost 4 bases and J lost 6; bases outside the gene matches: 13. The CDR3 has 16 amino acids. CDR3 sequence (DNA): TGTGCCAGCAGCATCCCCCGGACAGGGGAAAGGGCTGAAGCTTTCTTT. Encoded protein: CASSIPRTGERAEAFF.

This chain connects TRBV12-5 to TRBJ1-1; unclear D gene. This CDR3 spans 13 amino acids. Trimming pared 1 base from V and 7 bases from J, leaving 10 bases between. Germline V gene lookup returns CDR1 LGHNT and CDR2 FRNRAP. CDR3 bases: TGTGCTAGTGGTTTGGGATACAAGATTGAAGCTTTCTTT. As protein: CASGLGYKIEAFF.

The genes are TRBV10-3 and TRBJ2-2; 7 bases are shared with TRBD1. This CDR3 is 15 amino acids long. Germline V CDR1 and CDR2: ENHRY, SYGVKD. V was clipped by 4 bases and J by 5 bases; unmatched bases: 7. This chain's CDR3 is CAISGQGSGTGELFF. Here the CDR3 DNA reads TGTGCCATCAGTGGACAGGGTTCGGGAACCGGGGAGCTGTTTTTT.

CDR3 loop: CSVERQGLNEKLFF. The DNA for the CDR3 is TGCAGCGTTGAAAGACAGGGTCTGAATGAAAAACTGTTTTTT. The chain uses TRBV29-1 and TRBJ1-4; TRBD1 matches at 7 bases. Germline V lookup: CDR1 SQVTM, CDR2 ANQGSEA. The CDR3 has 14 amino acids. The trim removed 2 bases at V and 5 bases at J, leaving 5 bases unmatched.

The chain uses TRBV2 and TRBJ2-7, with D possibly being TRBD1 (5 bases). The CDR3 spans 13 residues. The V end lost 3 bases, the J end lost 6 bases, and 12 bases lay between the germline ends. In germline, CDR1 is SNHLY, CDR2 FYNNEI. The CDR3 region is CASSEGWGSEQYF. CDR3 DNA: TGTGCCAGCAGTGAGGGTTGGGGCTCCGAGCAGTACTTC.

V and J are TRBV19 and TRBJ2-7; D is possibly TRBD2 (6 bases). Germline-derived CDR1 and CDR2 are LNHDA and SQIVND (reference sequence). With 1 base removed from V and 0 bases from J, the gap between germline ends came to 13 bases. CDR3 size: 16 residues. The CDR3 loop reads CASSIGPREASYEQYF. In DNA form, the CDR3 reads TGTGCCAGTAGTATAGGGCCTAGGGAGGCCTCCTACGAGCAGTACTTC.

The table lists this clone with a count of one. The chain recombines TRBV6-2 or TRBV6-3 with TRBJ1-1, with D hard to call. V lost 0 bases to trimming and J lost 6 bases, with 5 bases between them. The CDR3 has 12 residues. Looked up from germline, CDR1 is MNHEY and CDR2 is SVGEGT. Here the CDR3 DNA reads TGTGCCAGCAGTTACTCGATGGCTGAAGCTTTCTTT. Its protein is CASSYSMAEAFF.

The genes are TRBV12-3 or TRBV12-4 and TRBJ2-3; no clear D gene. Trimming removed 7 bases at V and 1 base at J, with 6 bases between. The CDR3 is 12 residues long. The chain's CDR3 is CASTLRTDTQYF. CDR3 bases: TGTGCCAGCACACTACGCACAGATACGCAGTATTTT.

The chain is built from TRBV4-1 and TRBJ2-7, with 7 bases lining up with TRBD2. The germline V gene has CDR1 MGHRA and CDR2 YSYEKL. V trimming: 4 bases; J trimming: 5 bases; junction bases outside the gene matches: 8. The CDR3 covers 14 residues. CDR3 sequence: CASSLSGTKNEQYF. CDR3 bases: TGCGCCAGCAGCCTCAGCGGGACTAAGAACGAGCAGTACTTC.

The CDR3 DNA follows: TGTGCCAGCAGTTACCTAGGAGGGGTAGAAAATGGCTACACCTTC. It specifies CASSYLGGVENGYTF. The chain uses TRBV6-5 and TRBJ1-2, with D perhaps TRBD1 (5 bases). Germline CDR1 is MNHEY and CDR2 is SVGAGI. The CDR3 has 15 amino acids. V lost 2 bases and J lost 6, with 16 bases in between.

The V and J genes are TRBV4-2 and TRBJ2-2; no reliable D call. Germline values: CDR1 LGHNA, CDR2 YNFKEQ. This CDR3 has 15 residues. V lost 1 base to trimming and J lost 1 base, with 7 bases between them. The CDR3 region is CASSQVGKNTGELFF. The CDR3 nucleotides are TGTGCCAGCAGCCAAGTTGGTAAGAACACCGGGGAGCTGTTTTTT.